Presented here are 17 T cell receptor beta chains from one specimen sequenced in a study of CD8 T cells in Susac syndrome. RNA was extracted with the RNeasy kit, and a quantity of roughly 0.5 to 1 ug was reverse transcribed using random hexamers. TCRdb re-called the immunoSEQ multiplex PCR reads with MiXCR, one entry per CDR3 protein. The repertoire holds around 150,000 distinct CDR3 sequences, with less than 95% as singletons. Sample: CD4+ T cells from PBMCs. The receptors here all came from a human donor with multiple sclerosis.

V gene TRBV6-2 or TRBV6-3 combines with J gene TRBJ2-6; unclear D gene. V gave up 1 base and J gave up 0 bases, with 7 bases separating them. The CDR3 extends over 16 amino acids. In germline, CDR1 is MNHEY, CDR2 SVGEGT. CDR3 region: CASSYFGVSGANVLTF. The CDR3 nucleotides read TGTGCCAGCAGTTACTTTGGGGTCTCTGGGGCCAACGTCCTGACTTTC.

V is TRBV4-3 and J is TRBJ1-2, with D possibly TRBD1 on 5 matching bases. Germline CDR1 is LGHNA and CDR2 is YSLEER. This CDR3 is 15 amino acids long. Trimming removed 6 bases at V and 3 bases at J, with 17 bases between. CDR3 nucleotides: TGCGCCAGCAGTCGGGACGTAGACTCCCACTATGGCTACACCTTC. Translation gives CASSRDVDSHYGYTF.

This clonotype was recorded only once. The CDR3: CSVAPGQGVSGNTIYF. In DNA, the CDR3 is TGCAGCGTGGCACCGGGACAGGGGGTGTCTGGAAACACCATATATTTT. The V and J genes are TRBV29-1 and TRBJ1-3; 11 nucleotides align to TRBD1. The CDR3 extends over 16 amino acids. Germline V lookup: CDR1 SQVTM, CDR2 ANQGSEA. After removal of 6 bases from V and 1 base from J, the junction contained 8 bases not matched to a gene.

The CDR3 DNA reads TGTGCCTGGTACCCTTATTACGCTGAAGCTTTCTTT. It encodes CAWYPYYAEAFF. The V gene is TRBV30, the J gene TRBJ1-1; D gene uncertain. This CDR3 is 12 amino acids long. Germline CDR1 is GTSNPN and CDR2 is SVGIG (reference sequence). Deletions cut 5 bases from V and 6 bases from J, with 13 bases between. Complete variable domain (other parts from reference TRBV30 and TRBJ1-1): SQTIHQWPATLVQPVGSPLSLECTVEGTSNPNLYWYRQAAGRGLQLLFYSVGIGQISSEVPQNLSASRPQDRQFILSSKKLLLSDSGFYLCAWYPYYAEAFFGQGTRLTVV.

The chain couples TRBV12-3 or TRBV12-4 to TRBJ1-4; 11 positions match TRBD1. The CDR3 extends over 15 amino acids. V lost 5 bases, J lost 7 bases, and 6 bases stayed unmatched. The CDR3 loop reads CASSRGQGVAEKLFF. The CDR3 bases are TGTGCCAGCAGTCGGGGACAGGGGGTAGCTGAAAAACTGTTTTTT.

This clonotype has a single count. This sequence joins TRBV4-2 and TRBJ1-1, with no clear D. The CDR3 consists of 14 residues. In germline, CDR1 is LGHNA, CDR2 YNFKEQ. Deletions cut 5 bases from V and 1 base from J, with 11 bases between. Here the CDR3 reads CASSIPQGNTEAFF. The CDR3 nucleotides are TGTGCCAGCAGCATCCCCCAAGGGAACACTGAAGCTTTCTTT.

J is TRBJ2-5 and V is TRBV10-3; 9 bases fit TRBD2. CDR3 length: 16 residues. Germline lookup yields CDR1 ENHRY and CDR2 SYGVKD. V trimming: 7 bases; J trimming: 2 bases; junction bases outside the gene matches: 11. DNA for the CDR3: TGTGCCATCAAACCCGGACTAGCGAGGGGGCAAGAGACCCAGTACTTC. This gives the protein CAIKPGLARGQETQYF.

The DNA for the CDR3 is TGTGCCAGCAGCTTTACTCGGGACTCGAGGCAGTACTTC. Encoded protein: CASSFTRDSRQYF. V is TRBV7-2 and J is TRBJ2-7; possible D gene TRBD2, 6 bases. Germline assignment: CDR1 SGHTA and CDR2 FQGNSA. CDR3 size: 13 residues. Trimming pared 3 bases from V and 9 bases from J, leaving 15 bases between. The variable domain in full, completed from reference TRBV7-2 and TRBJ2-7, reads GAGVSQSPSNKVTEKGKDVELRCDPISGHTALYWYRQSLGQGLEFLIYFQGNSAPDKSGLPSDRFSAERTGGSVSTLTIQRTQQEDSAVYLCASSFTRDSRQYFGPGTRLTVT.

This chain uses TRBV7-9 with TRBJ2-1, with 10 bases fitting TRBD2. With V trimmed by 5 bases and J by 2 bases, 3 bases remained unmatched. Germline CDR1 SEHNR, CDR2 FQNEAQ (reference sequence). CDR3 size: 15 residues. Written as DNA, the CDR3 is TGTGCCAGCAGCGTTCTAGCGGGAGCCTACAATGAGCAGTTCTTC. This gives the protein CASSVLAGAYNEQFF.

V and J are TRBV29-1 and TRBJ2-1; 7 bases are a match to TRBD1. In germline, CDR1 is SQVTM, CDR2 ANQGSEA. The CDR3 is made up of 14 amino acids. With V trimmed by 6 bases and J by 5 bases, 10 bases remained unmatched. CDR3 sequence reads: CSVRIGTVHNEQFF. DNA of the CDR3: TGCAGCGTGCGGATCGGGACAGTGCACAATGAGCAGTTCTTC.

The chain joins TRBV23-1 to TRBJ2-5; D might be TRBD1 or TRBD2, each matching 5 bases. TRBV23-1 is classed as an ORF, of uncertain function. The CDR3 is 18 residues long. The V end was cut by 0 bases, the J end by 4 bases, with 21 bases between. CDR3 protein: CASSQSGPLGVQGETQYF. In DNA form, the CDR3 reads TGCGCCAGCAGTCAATCGGGCCCCCTCGGGGTTCAGGGAGAGACCCAGTACTTC.

The gene calls are TRBV29-1 and TRBJ1-1, with 7 bases that match TRBD1. This CDR3 is built from 12 residues. Losses at the gene ends were 5 bases for V and 5 bases for J; bases not matched to a gene: 5. Germline V gene data show CDR1 as SQVTM and CDR2 as ANQGSEA. CDR3 sequence (DNA): TGCAGCGTTCACCCAGGGGGAACTGAAGCTTTCTTT. This sequence encodes CSVHPGGTEAFF.

The chain uses TRBV19 and TRBJ2-7; 10 bases align to TRBD1. The V segment lost 5 bases and the J segment 6 bases; nucleotides outside the gene matches: 7. Germline assignment: CDR1 LNHDA and CDR2 SQIVND (reference sequence). There are 14 residues in the CDR3. CDR3 loop: CASSSRQGAGEQYF. The CDR3 DNA follows: TGTGCCAGTAGTTCTCGACAGGGGGCAGGCGAGCAGTACTTC.

The V and J genes are TRBV3-1 and TRBJ2-5; no firm D call. CDR3 length: 12 amino acids. Germline CDR1 LGHDT, CDR2 YNNKEL (reference sequence). Trimming shortened V by 4 bases and J by 5 bases, and 8 bases separated the two germline ends. The CDR3 bases are TGTGCCAGCAGCCGTCAAAGGGAGACCCAGTACTTC. Amino acid sequence: CASSRQRETQYF.

This chain joins TRBV7-2 and TRBJ1-1; TRBD1 might be the D (6 bases). Trimming took 5 bases from V and 1 from J, leaving 17 bases between them. The CDR3 runs 16 residues. Germline CDR1 SGHTA, CDR2 FQGNSA. DNA for the CDR3: TGTGCCAGCAGCCCAAGTCGGTTCAGGGGGAACACTGAAGCTTTCTTT. This codes for CASSPSRFRGNTEAFF.

The chain recombines TRBV7-9 with TRBJ1-3; D gene uncertain. V lost 3 bases and J 0 bases, leaving 12 bases between the germline ends. The CDR3 contains 16 residues. Germline CDR1 and CDR2: SEHNR and FQNEAQ (reference sequence). The CDR3 loop is CASSFWNPTSGNTIYF. The CDR3 coding sequence is TGTGCCAGCAGCTTTTGGAACCCGACCTCTGGAAACACCATATATTTT.

V is TRBV3-1 and J is TRBJ2-6; D is uncertain. V shed 2 bases and J shed 1 base, with 12 bases lying between them. CDR3 length equals 17 residues. Germline assignment: CDR1 LGHDT and CDR2 YNNKEL (reference sequence). Written as DNA, the CDR3 is TGTGCCAGCAGCCAATTCGGACGGATATCTGGGGCCAACGTCCTGACTTTC. Translating it yields CASSQFGRISGANVLTF.